Listed below are T cell receptor beta chains from one sample, sequenced in a study of T cell responses to AZD1222 COVID-19 vaccine. The method was immunoSEQ multiplex PCR; TCRdb's version includes in-frame clones alone and lacks a portion of them. The data show hundreds of thousands of clones, around 93% seen once. This specimen consisted of peripheral blood, obtained 28 days after the second AZD1222 dose. These receptors came from an adult who received the AZD1222 COVID-19 vaccine. Each CDR3 is given with its conserved first and last residue. Fields, in order: V gene, D gene, J gene, clone size, CDR3 DNA, CDR3 protein. The D gene is left open where the match is weak. The size of a clone is reported for some rows only, either as once, few or many, or as a class for expanded clones.

V gene: TRBV15; D gene: NA; J gene: TRBJ1-1; clone size: NA; CDR3 DNA: TGTGCCACCAGCAGAGGAGACCTTGGGGCTGAAGCTTTCTTT; CDR3 protein: CATSRGDLGAEAFF
V gene: TRBV4-3; D gene: NA; J gene: TRBJ2-7; clone size: NA; CDR3 DNA: TGCGCCAGCAGCCAAGACTGGCAGGAGGACGAGCAGTACTTC; CDR3 protein: CASSQDWQEDEQYF
V gene: TRBV2; D gene: TRBD1; J gene: TRBJ1-6; clone size: NA; CDR3 DNA: TGTGCCAGCAAAAGGACAGGGTATTCACCCCTCCACTTT; CDR3 protein: CASKRTGYSPLHF
V gene: TRBV15; D gene: NA; J gene: TRBJ1-1; clone size: few; CDR3 DNA: TGTGCCACCAGCAGAGCAGGCCGGGGGAATACTGAAGCTTTCTTT; CDR3 protein: CATSRAGRGNTEAFF
V gene: TRBV18; D gene: TRBD1; J gene: TRBJ1-2; clone size: NA; CDR3 DNA: TGTGCCAGCTCACCAGGACAGGGACCCTGGGGCTACACCTTC; CDR3 protein: CASSPGQGPWGYTF
V gene: TRBV7-6; D gene: NA; J gene: TRBJ2-1; clone size: NA; CDR3 DNA: TGTGCCAGCAGCTTTCGCCTCAACGATGAGCAGTTCTTC; CDR3 protein: CASSFRLNDEQFF
V gene: TRBV24-1; D gene: NA; J gene: TRBJ2-5; clone size: NA; CDR3 DNA: TGTGCCACCAGTGATTTTCGCGGTAAAGAGACCCAGTACTTC; CDR3 protein: CATSDFRGKETQYF
V gene: TRBV15; D gene: NA; J gene: TRBJ2-7; clone size: once; CDR3 DNA: TGTGCCACCAGCAGAGCCCGACTGGACACGGGAAAGCAGTACTTC; CDR3 protein: CATSRARLDTGKQYF
V gene: TRBV7-9; D gene: NA; J gene: TRBJ2-7; clone size: NA; CDR3 DNA: TGTGCCAGCAGCCCCGTGGAGGGGATCGGCTACGAGCAGTACTTC; CDR3 protein: CASSPVEGIGYEQYF
V gene: TRBV19; D gene: NA; J gene: TRBJ2-1; clone size: NA; CDR3 DNA: TGTGCCAGTAACCCCGGGGCCCCCCCCGCACATCCTGAGCAGTTCTTC; CDR3 protein: CASNPGAPPAHPEQFF
V gene: TRBV29-1; D gene: NA; J gene: TRBJ1-1; clone size: NA; CDR3 DNA: TGCAGCGTTGTACCCAGGGGAGGGACTGAAGCTTTCTTT; CDR3 protein: CSVVPRGGTEAFF
V gene: TRBV29-1; D gene: NA; J gene: TRBJ2-7; clone size: NA; CDR3 DNA: TGCAGCGCAGGACGGGGACCGCCTCTTGGGGAGCAGTACTTC; CDR3 protein: CSAGRGPPLGEQYF
V gene: TRBV6-1; D gene: NA; J gene: TRBJ1-2; clone size: NA; CDR3 DNA: TGTGCCAGCAGTGAAGGGCCCCCAGCCGTCTATGGCTACACCTTC; CDR3 protein: CASSEGPPAVYGYTF
V gene: TRBV19; D gene: TRBD1; J gene: TRBJ2-7; clone size: NA; CDR3 DNA: TGTGCCAGTAGTATAGGGGACAGCCACTACTACGAGCAGTACTTC; CDR3 protein: CASSIGDSHYYEQYF
V gene: TRBV5-1; D gene: TRBD2; J gene: TRBJ2-1; clone size: NA; CDR3 DNA: TGCGCCAGCAGCCCCGCCGGGCTAGCGGACCCAAGGGAGCAGTTCTTC; CDR3 protein: CASSPAGLADPREQFF
V gene: TRBV25-1; D gene: TRBD2; J gene: TRBJ2-2; clone size: NA; CDR3 DNA: TGTGCCAGCAGTGGGGGAGCGGGGGTAACCGGGGAGCTGTTTTTT; CDR3 protein: CASSGGAGVTGELFF